These T cell receptor beta chains were read from a single sample in a study of OX40 agonist ivuxolimab in advanced cancers. TCRdb's copy holds only in-frame clones and misses some; the assay was immunoSEQ multiplex PCR. The sample holds some 86,000 clones, approximately 94% seen once. The source was CD4+ or CD8+ T cells sorted from blood, collected in a trial of the OX40 agonist ivuxolimab. The receptors were gathered from an adult with an advanced solid tumor such as melanoma, head and neck, liver or kidney cancer. Both conserved end residues are part of each CDR3. Fields, in order: J gene, clone size, V gene, D gene, CDR3 DNA, CDR3 protein. D genes are given only for firm matches. Rows give clone size only sometimes, using once, few, many, or a class for an expanded clone.

j_call: TRBJ2-3
clone_size: NA
v_call: TRBV11-2
d_call: NA
cdr3_nt: TGTGCCAGCAGCCAACTACTCGAGGTAACGCAGTATTTT
cdr3_aa: CASSQLLEVTQYF

j_call: TRBJ1-5
clone_size: NA
v_call: TRBV18
d_call: NA
cdr3_nt: TGTGCCAGCTCCCGCGGTGAAGACGAGGGCAATCAGCCCCAGCATTTT
cdr3_aa: CASSRGEDEGNQPQHF

j_call: TRBJ1-1
clone_size: NA
v_call: TRBV6-6
d_call: NA
cdr3_nt: TGTGCCAGCAGGCCGGGGGCGAACACTGAAGCTTTCTTT
cdr3_aa: CASRPGANTEAFF

j_call: TRBJ1-1
clone_size: NA
v_call: TRBV30
d_call: NA
cdr3_nt: TGTGCCTGGAGTGCGTCCACGGAGAACACTGAAGCTTTCTTT
cdr3_aa: CAWSASTENTEAFF

j_call: TRBJ2-7
clone_size: few
v_call: TRBV6-1
d_call: NA
cdr3_nt: TGTGCCAGCAGTGCCTACGAGCAGTACTTC
cdr3_aa: CASSAYEQYF

j_call: TRBJ2-7
clone_size: NA
v_call: TRBV4-3
d_call: NA
cdr3_nt: TGCGCCAGCAGCCAAGGGGTACAGAGCTACGAGCAGTACTTC
cdr3_aa: CASSQGVQSYEQYF

j_call: TRBJ2-2
clone_size: NA
v_call: TRBV7-3
d_call: NA
cdr3_nt: TGTGCCAGCAGCTTAATTAGGGCGACGAACACCGGGGAGCTGTTTTTT
cdr3_aa: CASSLIRATNTGELFF

j_call: TRBJ1-2
clone_size: NA
v_call: TRBV9
d_call: NA
cdr3_nt: TGTGCCAGCAGCGTAGAAGTACTGGGGGAGGGCTACACCTTC
cdr3_aa: CASSVEVLGEGYTF

j_call: TRBJ1-2
clone_size: NA
v_call: TRBV2
d_call: TRBD1
cdr3_nt: TGTGCCAGCAGTACCGGGACAGCTTATGGCTACACCTTC
cdr3_aa: CASSTGTAYGYTF

j_call: TRBJ2-7
clone_size: once
v_call: TRBV27
d_call: NA
cdr3_nt: TGTGCCGGCAAAGGTCAGCGTGGGAACGAGCAGTACTTC
cdr3_aa: CAGKGQRGNEQYF

j_call: TRBJ2-7
clone_size: NA
v_call: TRBV6-1
d_call: NA
cdr3_nt: TGTGCCAGCAGGGACAGCCATTACTACGAGCAGTACTTC
cdr3_aa: CASRDSHYYEQYF

j_call: TRBJ2-7
clone_size: NA
v_call: TRBV6-5
d_call: NA
cdr3_nt: TGTGCCAGCAGTGCCAGTACCCTAGGCTCCTACGAGCAGTACTTC
cdr3_aa: CASSASTLGSYEQYF

j_call: TRBJ2-7
clone_size: NA
v_call: TRBV7-9
d_call: NA
cdr3_nt: TGTGCCAGCAGCACGGGGGCCATGGGCGAGCAGTACTTC
cdr3_aa: CASSTGAMGEQYF

j_call: TRBJ2-1
clone_size: NA
v_call: TRBV13
d_call: TRBD2
cdr3_nt: TGTGCCAGCAGCTCCGGAGTAGCGGGTTACAATGAGCAGTTCTTC
cdr3_aa: CASSSGVAGYNEQFF

j_call: TRBJ1-5
clone_size: NA
v_call: TRBV2
d_call: NA
cdr3_nt: TGTGCCAGCAGTGAAGCTACAGGGTATACCGATCAGCCCCAGCATTTT
cdr3_aa: CASSEATGYTDQPQHF

j_call: TRBJ2-2
clone_size: NA
v_call: TRBV19
d_call: NA
cdr3_nt: TGTGCCAGTAGCCCGACCCCGACCGGGGAGCTGTTTTTT
cdr3_aa: CASSPTPTGELFF

j_call: TRBJ2-7
clone_size: NA
v_call: TRBV5-4
d_call: NA
cdr3_nt: TGTGCCAGCAGCTTTTTTGGGGGAGGAGGCGAGCAGTACTTC
cdr3_aa: CASSFFGGGGEQYF

j_call: TRBJ1-1
clone_size: NA
v_call: TRBV6-4
d_call: NA
cdr3_nt: TGTGCCAGCAGTGAGTTCGGGGCGGGCACTGAAGCTTTCTTT
cdr3_aa: CASSEFGAGTEAFF

j_call: TRBJ2-7
clone_size: NA
v_call: TRBV30
d_call: NA
cdr3_nt: TGTGCCGCTTCACAGGGCTCCTACGAGCAGTACTTC
cdr3_aa: CAASQGSYEQYF

j_call: TRBJ2-5
clone_size: NA
v_call: TRBV7-9
d_call: NA
cdr3_nt: TGTGCCAGCAGCCGACAGGGAGGAAAGGAGACCCAGTACTTC
cdr3_aa: CASSRQGGKETQYF

j_call: TRBJ1-1
clone_size: NA
v_call: TRBV4-3
d_call: NA
cdr3_nt: TGCGCCAGCAGCCCTTCGTCAGGGTACACTGAAGCTTTCTTT
cdr3_aa: CASSPSSGYTEAFF

j_call: TRBJ1-4
clone_size: once
v_call: TRBV15
d_call: NA
cdr3_nt: TGTGCCACCAGCATGCGGGGGTCTCCAACTAATGAAAAACTGTTTTTT
cdr3_aa: CATSMRGSPTNEKLFF

j_call: TRBJ2-7
clone_size: NA
v_call: TRBV19
d_call: NA
cdr3_nt: TGTGCCAGTAGTATCGAAGGCTACGAGCAGTACTTC
cdr3_aa: CASSIEGYEQYF

j_call: TRBJ2-1
clone_size: NA
v_call: TRBV5-6
d_call: TRBD1
cdr3_nt: TGTGCCAGCAGCTGGGACAGGGTATCATACAATGAGCAGTTCTTC
cdr3_aa: CASSWDRVSYNEQFF

j_call: TRBJ2-3
clone_size: NA
v_call: TRBV27
d_call: NA
cdr3_nt: TGTGCCAGCAGTGCCCGGGACTTAACAGATACGCAGTATTTT
cdr3_aa: CASSARDLTDTQYF

j_call: TRBJ2-5
clone_size: NA
v_call: TRBV27
d_call: TRBD2
cdr3_nt: TGTGCCAGCAGTTTAGAGGGGACTAGCGGGGGTAAAGAGACCCAGTACTTC
cdr3_aa: CASSLEGTSGGKETQYF

j_call: TRBJ2-4
clone_size: NA
v_call: TRBV15
d_call: NA
cdr3_nt: TGTGCCACCAGCAGTCACCCAGGGGCCAAAAACATTCAGTACTTC
cdr3_aa: CATSSHPGAKNIQYF